This note documents a single TCR beta chain sequence. Germline V gene sequence: CDR1 MGHRA, CDR2 YSYEKL. The CDR3 is 15 residues long. Trimming took off 1 base at V and 1 base at J, with 10 bases between the two ends. This sample was included in a study of CD8+CD57+ T cells in acquired aplastic anemia. Genomic DNA was employed as the template in profiling TCR beta VDJ and CDR3. In TCRdb, the reads were re-called with MiXCR into one record per CDR3 protein. The data show 200,000 or so distinct CDR3 sequences, roughly 64% seen once. Sequencing input: sorted CD4+, CD8+, or CD8+CD57+ T cells (not recorded which) from PBMCs. The J gene is TRBJ1-1, the V gene TRBV4-1, with D uncertain. The receptor comes from a human donor with severe aplastic anemia or a healthy control (not recorded which). The CDR3 DNA is TGCGCCAGCAGCCAAGTTGGGGTCACGAACACTGAAGCTTTCTTT. It codes for CASSQVGVTNTEAFF.